A selection of T cell receptor beta chains follows, all from one sample in a study of T cells after yellow fever vaccination. TCRdb called the 5' RACE reads again in MiXCR, with one record for every CDR3 protein. The data contain about 130,000 distinct CDR3 sequences, almost 9% of them singletons. Sample: CD8+ T cells sorted from PBMCs, taken on the day of the yellow fever booster vaccination. These receptor sequences come from a man aged 18 to 29 who received the YFV17D yellow fever vaccine. Both conserved end residues are part of each CDR3. Each record gives: J gene, D gene, V gene, CDR3 protein. D genes are given only for firm matches.

J gene: TRBJ2-3
D gene: -
V gene: TRBV6-2/TRBV6-3
CDR3 protein: CASSYSTGLSTDTQYF

J gene: TRBJ1-5
D gene: -
V gene: TRBV9
CDR3 protein: CASSVAGTLNQPQHF

J gene: TRBJ2-1
D gene: TRBD2
V gene: TRBV7-6
CDR3 protein: CASSLGLAENNEQFF

J gene: TRBJ1-1
D gene: -
V gene: TRBV11-2
CDR3 protein: CASRGGRGEGTEAFF

J gene: TRBJ2-7
D gene: -
V gene: TRBV12-5
CDR3 protein: CASRDGPSYEQYF

J gene: TRBJ2-5
D gene: -
V gene: TRBV28
CDR3 protein: CASSFRQGSSETQYF

J gene: TRBJ2-2
D gene: -
V gene: TRBV7-9
CDR3 protein: CASSLRAHNTGELFF

J gene: TRBJ2-5
D gene: TRBD1
V gene: TRBV10-3
CDR3 protein: CAISQSDRVLETQYF

J gene: TRBJ2-1
D gene: TRBD2
V gene: TRBV6-2/TRBV6-3
CDR3 protein: CASSPGLAAGEQFF

J gene: TRBJ2-3
D gene: TRBD2
V gene: TRBV7-9
CDR3 protein: CASSLVLAGMDTQYF

J gene: TRBJ2-7
D gene: -
V gene: TRBV6-5
CDR3 protein: CASRSSGLSYEQYF

J gene: TRBJ2-1
D gene: TRBD2
V gene: TRBV9
CDR3 protein: CASSRSGLAGGISYNEQFF